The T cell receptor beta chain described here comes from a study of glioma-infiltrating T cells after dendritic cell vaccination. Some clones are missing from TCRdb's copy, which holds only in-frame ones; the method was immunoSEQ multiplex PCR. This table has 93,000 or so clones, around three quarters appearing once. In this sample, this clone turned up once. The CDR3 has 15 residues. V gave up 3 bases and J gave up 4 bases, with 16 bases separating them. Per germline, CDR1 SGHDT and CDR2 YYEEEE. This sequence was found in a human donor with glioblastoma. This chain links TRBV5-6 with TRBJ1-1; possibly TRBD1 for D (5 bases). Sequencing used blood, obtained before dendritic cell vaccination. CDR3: CASSSLGPGGTEAFF. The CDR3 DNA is TGTGCCAGCAGCTCTTTGGGGCCGGGCGGCACTGAAGCTTTCTTT.